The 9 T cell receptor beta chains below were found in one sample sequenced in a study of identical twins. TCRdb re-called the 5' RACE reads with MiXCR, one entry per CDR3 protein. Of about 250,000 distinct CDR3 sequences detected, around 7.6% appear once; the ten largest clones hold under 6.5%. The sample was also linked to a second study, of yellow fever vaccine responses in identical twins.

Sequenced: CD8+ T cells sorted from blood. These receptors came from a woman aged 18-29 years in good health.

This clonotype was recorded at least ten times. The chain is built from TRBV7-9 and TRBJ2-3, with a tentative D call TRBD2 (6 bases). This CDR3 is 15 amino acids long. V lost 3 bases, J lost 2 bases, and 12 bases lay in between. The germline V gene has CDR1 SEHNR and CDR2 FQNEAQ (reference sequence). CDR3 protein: CASSFTAGLTDTQYF. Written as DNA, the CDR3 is TGTGCCAGCAGCTTTACTGCGGGGCTCACAGATACGCAGTATTTT.

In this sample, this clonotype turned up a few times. This chain's CDR3 is CASSLLQGPGTEAFF. The DNA of the CDR3 is TGTGCCAGCAGTTTACTCCAGGGTCCGGGCACTGAAGCTTTCTTT. The gene calls are TRBV28 and TRBJ1-1; D is possibly TRBD1 (5 bases). This CDR3 is built from 15 residues. CDR1 is MDHEN and CDR2 is SYDVKM in the germline V gene. Trimming took off 2 bases at V and 4 bases at J, with 14 bases between the two ends.

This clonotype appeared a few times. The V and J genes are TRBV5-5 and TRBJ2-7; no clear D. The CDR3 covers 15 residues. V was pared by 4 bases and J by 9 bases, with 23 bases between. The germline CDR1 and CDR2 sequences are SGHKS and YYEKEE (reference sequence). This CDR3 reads CASSAGRRAVDGQYV. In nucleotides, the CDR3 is TGTGCCAGCAGCGCTGGACGGAGAGCCGTCGATGGGCAGTACGTC.

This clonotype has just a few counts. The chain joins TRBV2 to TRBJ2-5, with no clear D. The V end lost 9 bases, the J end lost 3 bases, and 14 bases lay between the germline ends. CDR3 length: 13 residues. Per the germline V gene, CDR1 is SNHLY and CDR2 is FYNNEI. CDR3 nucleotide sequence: TGTGCCAGGGACCGGCAGGAAGAAGAGACCCAGTACTTC. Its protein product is CARDRQEEETQYF. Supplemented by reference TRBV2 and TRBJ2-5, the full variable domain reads EPEVTQTPSHQVTQMGQEVILRCVPISNHLYFYWYRQILGQKVEFLVSFYNNEISEKSEIFDDQFSVERPDGSNFTLKIRSTKLEDSAMYFCARDRQEEETQYFGPGTRLLVL.

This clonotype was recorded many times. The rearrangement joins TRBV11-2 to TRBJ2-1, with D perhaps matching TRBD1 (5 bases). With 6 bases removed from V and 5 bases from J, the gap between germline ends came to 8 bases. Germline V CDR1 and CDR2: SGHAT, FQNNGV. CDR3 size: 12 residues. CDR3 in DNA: TGTGCCAGCAGTCAGGGCAACAATGAGCAGTTCTTC. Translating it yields CASSQGNNEQFF.

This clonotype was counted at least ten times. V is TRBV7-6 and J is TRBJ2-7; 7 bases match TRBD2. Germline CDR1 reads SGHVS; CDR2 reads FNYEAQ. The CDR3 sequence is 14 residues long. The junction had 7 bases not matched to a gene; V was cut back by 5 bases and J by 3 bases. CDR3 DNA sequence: TGTGCCAGCAGCAACGGGGAGGGGAACTACGAGCAGTACTTC. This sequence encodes CASSNGEGNYEQYF.

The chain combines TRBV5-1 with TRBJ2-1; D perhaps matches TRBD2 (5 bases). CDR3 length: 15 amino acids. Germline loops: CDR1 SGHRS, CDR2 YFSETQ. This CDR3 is CSSSLALSRDNEQFF. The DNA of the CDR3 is TGCTCTAGCAGCTTGGCCCTCAGTAGGGACAATGAGCAGTTCTTC.

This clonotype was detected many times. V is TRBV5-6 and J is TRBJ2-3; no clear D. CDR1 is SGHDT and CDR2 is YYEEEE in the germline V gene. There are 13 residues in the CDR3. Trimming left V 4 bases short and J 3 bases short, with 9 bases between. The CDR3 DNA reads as TGTGCCAGCAGCCCTAGACCAACAGATACGCAGTATTTT. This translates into CASSPRPTDTQYF. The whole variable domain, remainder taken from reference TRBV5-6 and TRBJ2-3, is DAGVTQSPTHLIKTRGQQVTLRCSPKSGHDTVSWYQQALGQGPQFIFQYYEEEERQRGNFPDRFSGHQFPNYSSELNVNALLLGDSALYLCASSPRPTDTQYFGPGTRLTVL.

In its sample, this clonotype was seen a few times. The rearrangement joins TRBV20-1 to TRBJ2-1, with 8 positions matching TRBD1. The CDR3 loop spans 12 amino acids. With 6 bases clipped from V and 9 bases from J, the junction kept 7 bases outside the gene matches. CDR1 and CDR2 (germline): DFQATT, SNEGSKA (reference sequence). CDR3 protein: CSAVDREIEQFF. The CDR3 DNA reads TGCAGTGCGGTGGACAGGGAGATTGAGCAGTTCTTC.